This TCR beta chain originates from a study of blood T cell repertoires in COVID-19. Study-wide context: Both acute and convalescent COVID-19 samples were obtained from the United States, Italy and Spain.

Authors' data handling: How many nucleated cells were present was estimated from reference gene primer amplification. Measured with immunoSEQ multiplex PCR; TCRdb has only the in-frame clones, and not every one. V and J calls and clone size come straight from that table; D and trimming were deduced from the DNA. The table records around 250,000 clones, 85% to 90% of them present only once. Sequenced sample: peripheral blood. This sequence was found in a man aged 60-69 years with acute or convalescent COVID-19.

The CDR3: CASSSRDRGYNEQFF. DNA of the CDR3: TGTGCCAGCAGCTCCCGGGACAGGGGGTACAATGAGCAGTTCTTC. The chain carries TRBV5-6 and TRBJ2-1; TRBD1 aligns across 11 bases. Germline CDR1 and CDR2: SGHDT and YYEEEE. The CDR3 extends over 15 amino acids. With V trimmed by 3 bases and J by 4 bases, 3 bases remained unmatched.